Listed below are T cell receptor beta chains from one sample, sequenced in a study of cytomegalovirus exposure and HLA in healthy donors. Produced via immunoSEQ multiplex PCR; TCRdb's table is partial and in-frame only. The profile shows 95,000 to 150,000 clones, 73% of them singletons. Sequencing was done on a sample of PBMCs. These receptors all come from a woman aged 40 to 50 in good health and CMV-seronegative. Both conserved end residues are trimmed from each CDR3.

j_gene | v_gene | CDR3aa
TRBJ2-7 | TRBV25-1 | ASSGLAGAHYEQY
TRBJ2-2 | TRBV11-3 | ASSPGGGANTGELF
TRBJ1-2 | TRBV5-4 | AIPTGGTSKSYT
TRBJ2-3 | TRBV30 | AWSVPQWPDTQY
TRBJ2-1 | TRBV13 | ASSLGLAGEQF
TRBJ2-3 | TRBV9 | ASSVEGDSTDTQY
TRBJ1-5 | TRBV5-6 | ASSSGVTSNQPQH
TRBJ1-2 | TRBV6-1 | ASSYTGESYGYT
TRBJ2-1 | TRBV7-2 | ASSLARTSGLPGF
TRBJ2-5 | TRBV27 | ASSPGGEGTQY
TRBJ2-2 | TRBV9 | ASSPHDRTTGELF
TRBJ2-3 | TRBV5-1 | ASSLVGGRGDTQY
TRBJ1-1 | TRBV9 | ASSVGVGFGGGDNTEAF
TRBJ2-1 | TRBV7-8 | ASSLGGGGGYNEQF
TRBJ2-7 | TRBV27 | ASSLSWGGPYEQY
TRBJ2-3 | TRBV5-1 | ASSRSDGGTDTQY
TRBJ1-5 | TRBV7-2 | ASSLGTGPQPQH
TRBJ2-2 | TRBV19 | ASSPQRVDTGELF
TRBJ2-7 | TRBV13 | ASSLMAGTTYEQY
TRBJ2-6 | TRBV29-1 | SVWTGGASGANVLT
TRBJ1-1 | TRBV19 | ASSFNGDTEAF
TRBJ2-7 | TRBV9 | ASSLTGLADSYEQY
TRBJ1-4 | TRBV2 | ASAQQGALEKLF
TRBJ2-2 | TRBV14 | ASSQDYAGGELF
TRBJ2-5 | TRBV4-3 | ASSQDLSSGGQETQY
TRBJ1-2 | TRBV23-1 | ASKGALGYGYT
TRBJ1-2 | TRBV4-3 | ASSPSTGGYLNYGYT